This T cell receptor (beta chain) was observed in a study of radiotherapy plus CTLA-4 blockade in lung cancer. The wider study: Objective responses were documented in around 19% of patients, with disease control in about 31%. Study-level findings and limits: Blood saw expansion of tumor-derived TCR clones after radiotherapy plus ipilimumab.

The assay was immunoSEQ multiplex PCR, and TCRdb's table has in-frame clones only and misses some. The sample carries under 65,000 clones, around four fifths recorded once. This clone has a single count. The antigen is not known. Treatment of patients with chemo-refractory metastatic non-small-cell lung cancer consisted of focal radiation plus CTLA-4 blockade with ipilimumab. The CDR3 has 13 amino acids. Germline-derived CDR1 and CDR2 are MGHRA and YSYEKL. The V end lost 5 bases, the J end lost 1 base, and 8 bases lay between the germline ends. This clonotype originated in a human donor with non-small cell lung cancer whose response to radiotherapy plus ipilimumab could not be evaluated. The chain has TRBV4-1 and TRBJ1-1; D is unresolved. This sample comprised peripheral blood, obtained from a patient treated with radiotherapy plus ipilimumab. CDR3 in amino acids: CASSASRNTEAFF. CDR3 nucleotide sequence: TGCGCCAGCAGCGCTAGTAGGAACACTGAAGCTTTCTTT.